This is a list of T cell receptor beta chains from one sample in a study of T-cell reconstitution after alpha-beta-depleted transplantation in children. MiXCR, applied by TCRdb to the PCR reads, yields one record per CDR3 protein. This table has fewer than 400,000 distinct CDR3 sequences, about a fifth appearing once. The sample consisted of PBMCs from the stem cell graft donor, taken from the stem cell graft. All receptors come from a human donor who donated a stem cell graft to a child with acute myeloid leukemia. Each CDR3 is given with its conserved first and last residue. D genes are given only for firm matches. Size is omitted from some rows. Given values are once, few, many or a class for expanded clones.

j_call,v_call,clone_size,d_call,cdr3_aa,cdr3_nt
TRBJ2-5,TRBV18,few,TRBD1,CASSRRTGESETQYF,TGTGCCAGCTCAAGACGGACAGGGGAGTCGGAGACCCAGTACTTC
TRBJ2-5,TRBV20-1,few,NA,CSASGQQAQETQYF,TGCAGTGCTAGCGGACAGCAAGCCCAAGAGACCCAGTACTTC
TRBJ1-4,TRBV5-1,NA,NA,CASRTDPTNEKLFF,TGCGCCAGCAGGACAGATCCAACTAATGAAAAACTGTTTTTT
TRBJ2-5,TRBV6-2/TRBV6-3,NA,TRBD2,CASRTARGETQYF,TGTGCCAGCAGGACGGCGCGGGGGGAGACCCAGTACTTC
TRBJ2-5,TRBV20-1,NA,TRBD2,CSANKAGGGQETQYF,TGCAGTGCTAATAAAGCGGGAGGAGGGCAAGAGACCCAGTACTTC
TRBJ2-6,TRBV7-9,NA,NA,CASTREYHSGANVLTF,TGTGCCAGCACCCGAGAATACCACTCTGGGGCCAACGTCCTGACTTTC
TRBJ2-3,TRBV4-1,NA,TRBD2,CASSQTSEGTDTQYF,TGCGCCAGCAGTCAGACTAGCGAGGGCACAGATACGCAGTATTTT
TRBJ2-7,TRBV27,many,NA,CASSLSGGSPYEQYF,TGTGCCAGCAGTTTATCTGGCGGCAGTCCCTACGAGCAGTACTTC
TRBJ2-7,TRBV7-2,NA,NA,CASSSGFDGSEQYF,TGTGCCAGCAGCTCCGGCTTTGACGGATCCGAGCAGTACTTC
TRBJ2-3,TRBV15,few,TRBD2,CATSSWELAGRTDTQYF,TGTGCCACCAGCAGCTGGGAACTAGCGGGACGCACAGATACGCAGTATTTT
TRBJ2-1,TRBV20-1,few,TRBD2,CSAGRTSGRWEQFF,TGCAGTGCTGGACGGACTAGCGGGAGATGGGAGCAGTTCTTC
TRBJ2-2,TRBV6-1,NA,NA,CASKNTNTGELFF,TGTGCCAGCAAAAACACGAACACCGGGGAGCTGTTTTTT
TRBJ2-7,TRBV20-1,many,NA,CSAMSVTYEQYF,TGCAGTGCTATGTCAGTCACCTACGAGCAGTACTTC
TRBJ2-7,TRBV27,many,NA,CASSLGESLYEQYF,TGTGCCAGCAGTTTGGGGGAGAGCCTCTACGAGCAGTACTTC
TRBJ2-7,TRBV7-2,few,NA,CASSLEGLDSYEQYF,TGTGCCAGCAGCTTAGAAGGTCTAGACTCCTACGAGCAGTACTTC
TRBJ2-1,TRBV10-2,few,NA,CASSEGPTYNEQFF,TGCGCCAGCAGTGAGGGGCCTACCTACAATGAGCAGTTCTTC
TRBJ1-2,TRBV12-3/TRBV12-4,NA,NA,CASSSGRAGGYTF,TGTGCCAGCAGTTCTGGCAGGGCTGGTGGCTACACCTTC
TRBJ2-1,TRBV4-1,NA,TRBD2,CASSQEEAGGSDQQFF,TGCGCCAGCAGCCAAGAAGAAGCGGGAGGAAGCGATCAGCAGTTCTTC
TRBJ1-2,TRBV6-5,few,NA,CASSSMGKNYGYTF,TGTGCCAGCAGTTCTATGGGGAAAAACTATGGCTACACCTTC
TRBJ1-4,TRBV5-6,NA,NA,CASSLSGEGEKLFF,TGTGCCAGCAGCTTGTCAGGGGAGGGTGAAAAACTGTTTTTT
TRBJ2-1,TRBV7-9,few,NA,CASSPLDYNEQFF,TGTGCCAGCAGCCCTCTTGATTACAATGAGCAGTTCTTC
TRBJ2-2,TRBV12-3/TRBV12-4,NA,NA,CASSFEGANTGELFF,TGTGCCAGCAGTTTTGAAGGGGCGAACACCGGGGAGCTGTTTTTT
TRBJ2-3,TRBV12-3/TRBV12-4,few,NA,CASTRGRDTQYF,TGTGCCAGCACTCGAGGTAGAGATACGCAGTATTTT
TRBJ1-1,TRBV28,NA,NA,CASSLTYLLTEMNTEAFF,TGTGCCAGCAGTTTGACCTACCTGTTGACAGAGATGAACACTGAAGCTTTCTTT
TRBJ2-5,TRBV15,many,NA,CATSRDPGPQETQYF,TGTGCCACCAGCAGAGATCCGGGGCCTCAAGAGACCCAGTACTTC
TRBJ2-7,TRBV29-1,many,NA,CSVEDQDRAYEQYF,TGCAGCGTTGAAGATCAGGATAGGGCCTACGAGCAGTACTTC
TRBJ2-7,TRBV4-1,NA,TRBD2,CASSLFPTGGRYEQYF,TGCGCCAGCAGCCTTTTTCCTACCGGCGGGAGGTACGAGCAGTACTTC
TRBJ2-3,TRBV20-1,NA,NA,CSVLFAVLSTDTQYF,TGCAGTGTCTTGTTCGCGGTTCTTAGCACAGATACGCAGTATTTT
TRBJ1-3,TRBV29-1,many,TRBD1,CSVTGTEFDRFGNTIYF,TGCAGCGTGACCGGGACAGAATTCGATAGATTTGGAAACACCATATATTTT
TRBJ2-7,TRBV27,few,TRBD2,CASSYGLAGLYEQYF,TGTGCCAGCAGTTACGGACTAGCGGGACTCTACGAGCAGTACTTC
TRBJ1-2,TRBV12-3/TRBV12-4,many,TRBD1,CASSRDRVYGYTF,TGTGCCAGCAGCCGCGACAGGGTCTATGGCTACACCTTC
TRBJ2-7,TRBV20-1,NA,TRBD2,CSVPGLAGGRAYEQYF,TGCAGTGTCCCGGGACTAGCGGGAGGGAGGGCCTACGAGCAGTACTTC
TRBJ2-5,TRBV12-3/TRBV12-4,many,NA,CASSSGTRETQYF,TGTGCCAGCAGTTCCGGGACTCGAGAGACCCAGTACTTC